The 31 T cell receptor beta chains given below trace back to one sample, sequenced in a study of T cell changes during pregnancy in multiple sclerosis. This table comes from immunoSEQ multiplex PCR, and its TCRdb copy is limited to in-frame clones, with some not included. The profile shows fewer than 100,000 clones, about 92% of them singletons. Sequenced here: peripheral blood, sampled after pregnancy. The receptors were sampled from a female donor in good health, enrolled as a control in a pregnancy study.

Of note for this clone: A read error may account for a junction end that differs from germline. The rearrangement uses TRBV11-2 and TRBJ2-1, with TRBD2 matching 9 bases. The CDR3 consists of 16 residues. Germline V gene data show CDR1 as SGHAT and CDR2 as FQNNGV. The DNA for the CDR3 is TGTGCCAGCAGGTTAGCCGCGGGAGGGGCCCTCAATGAGCAGTTCTTC. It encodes CASRLAAGGALNEQFF.

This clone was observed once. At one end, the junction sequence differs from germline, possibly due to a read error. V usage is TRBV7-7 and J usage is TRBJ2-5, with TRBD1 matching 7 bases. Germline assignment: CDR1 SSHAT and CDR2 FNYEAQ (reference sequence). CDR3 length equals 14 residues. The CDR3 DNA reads TGTGCTAGCAGCCGGGACAGACAACAAGAGACCCAGTACTTC. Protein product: CASSRDRQQETQYF.

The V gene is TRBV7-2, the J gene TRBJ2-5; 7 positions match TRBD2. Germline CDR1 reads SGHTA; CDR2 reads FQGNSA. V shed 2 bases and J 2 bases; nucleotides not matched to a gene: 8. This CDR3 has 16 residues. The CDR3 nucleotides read TGTGCCAGCAGCTTATTAGGCGGGGGTTGGCAAGAGACCCAGTACTTC. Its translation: CASSLLGGGWQETQYF.

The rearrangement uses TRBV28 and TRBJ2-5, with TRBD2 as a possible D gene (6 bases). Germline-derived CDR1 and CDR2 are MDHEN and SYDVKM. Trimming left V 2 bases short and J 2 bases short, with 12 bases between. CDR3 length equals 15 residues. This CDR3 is CASSLGGTAQETQYF. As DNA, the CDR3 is TGTGCCAGCAGTTTAGGGGGGACCGCACAAGAGACCCAGTACTTC. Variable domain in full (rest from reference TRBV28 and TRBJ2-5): DVKVTQSSRYLVKRTGEKVFLECVQDMDHENMFWYRQDPGLGLRLIYFSYDVKMKEKGDIPEGYSVSREKKERFSLILESASTNQTSMYLCASSLGGTAQETQYFGPGTRLLVL.

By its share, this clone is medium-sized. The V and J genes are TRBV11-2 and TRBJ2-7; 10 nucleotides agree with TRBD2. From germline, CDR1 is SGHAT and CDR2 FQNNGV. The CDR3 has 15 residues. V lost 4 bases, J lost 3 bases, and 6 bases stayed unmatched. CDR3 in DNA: TGTGCCAGCAGCTCCGGTAGCGGGGGGTTCTACGAGCAGTACTTC. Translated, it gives CASSSGSGGFYEQYF.

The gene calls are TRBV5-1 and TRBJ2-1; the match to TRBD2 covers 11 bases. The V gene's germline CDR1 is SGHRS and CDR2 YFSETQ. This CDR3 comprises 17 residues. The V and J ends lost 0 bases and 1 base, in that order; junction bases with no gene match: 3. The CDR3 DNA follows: TGCGCCAGCAGCTTGGCGTCTAGCGGGGGGTCCTACAATGAGCAGTTCTTC. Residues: CASSLASSGGSYNEQFF.

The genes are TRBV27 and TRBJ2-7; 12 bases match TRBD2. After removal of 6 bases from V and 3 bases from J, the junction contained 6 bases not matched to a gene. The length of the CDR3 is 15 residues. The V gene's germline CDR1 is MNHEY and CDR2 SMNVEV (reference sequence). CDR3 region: CASRHRLAGVYEQYF. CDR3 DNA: TGTGCCAGCAGACACAGACTAGCGGGGGTCTACGAGCAGTACTTC.

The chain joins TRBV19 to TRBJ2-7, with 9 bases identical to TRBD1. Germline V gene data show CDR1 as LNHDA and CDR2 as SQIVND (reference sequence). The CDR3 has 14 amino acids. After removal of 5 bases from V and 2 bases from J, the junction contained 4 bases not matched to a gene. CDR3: CASSWGQGPYEQYF. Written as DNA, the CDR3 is TGTGCCAGTAGTTGGGGACAGGGCCCCTACGAGCAGTACTTC.

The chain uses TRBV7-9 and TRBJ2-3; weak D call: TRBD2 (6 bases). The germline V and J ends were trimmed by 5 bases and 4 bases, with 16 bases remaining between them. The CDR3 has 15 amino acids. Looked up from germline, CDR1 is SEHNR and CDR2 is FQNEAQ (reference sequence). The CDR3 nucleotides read TGTGCCAGCAGCGTGGACGGGGGAGAATCAGATACGCAGTATTTT. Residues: CASSVDGGESDTQYF.

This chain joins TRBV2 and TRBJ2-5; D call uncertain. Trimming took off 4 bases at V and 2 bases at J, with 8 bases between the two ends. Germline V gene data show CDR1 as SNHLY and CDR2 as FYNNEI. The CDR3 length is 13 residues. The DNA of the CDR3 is TGTGCCAGCAGTGTCAGGATGCAAGAGACCCAGTACTTC. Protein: CASSVRMQETQYF.

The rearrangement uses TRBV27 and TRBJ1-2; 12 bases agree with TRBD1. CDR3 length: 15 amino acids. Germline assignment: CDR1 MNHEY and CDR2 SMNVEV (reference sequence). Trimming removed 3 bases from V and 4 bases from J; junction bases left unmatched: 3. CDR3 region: CASSLGQGAIYGYTF. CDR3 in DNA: TGTGCCAGCAGTTTGGGACAGGGGGCAATCTATGGCTACACCTTC.

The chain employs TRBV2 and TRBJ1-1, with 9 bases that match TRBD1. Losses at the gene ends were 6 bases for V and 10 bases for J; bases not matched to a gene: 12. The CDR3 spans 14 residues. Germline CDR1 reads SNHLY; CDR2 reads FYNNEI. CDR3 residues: CASSYRGPRKGAFF. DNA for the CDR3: TGTGCCAGCAGCTACAGGGGGCCAAGAAAAGGAGCTTTCTTT. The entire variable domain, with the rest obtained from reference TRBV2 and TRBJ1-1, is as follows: EPEVTQTPSHQVTQMGQEVILRCVPISNHLYFYWYRQILGQKVEFLVSFYNNEISEKSEIFDDQFSVERPDGSNFTLKIRSTKLEDSAMYFCASSYRGPRKGAFFGQGTRLTVV.

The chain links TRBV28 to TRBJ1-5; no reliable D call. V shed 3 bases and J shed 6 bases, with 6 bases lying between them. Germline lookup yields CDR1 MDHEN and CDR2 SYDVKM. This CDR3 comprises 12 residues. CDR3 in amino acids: CASSFIAQPQHF. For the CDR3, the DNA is TGTGCCAGCAGTTTTATAGCTCAGCCCCAGCATTTT.

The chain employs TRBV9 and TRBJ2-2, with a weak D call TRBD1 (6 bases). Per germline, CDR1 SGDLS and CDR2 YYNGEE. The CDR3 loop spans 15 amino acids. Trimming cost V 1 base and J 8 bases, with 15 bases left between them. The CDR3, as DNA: TGTGCCAGCAGCGTAAGGGACACCCTCCGAGGGGAGCTGTTTTTT. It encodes CASSVRDTLRGELFF. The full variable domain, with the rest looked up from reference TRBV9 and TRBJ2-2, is DSGVTQTPKHLITATGQRVTLRCSPRSGDLSVYWYQQSLDQGLQFLIQYYNGEERAKGNILERFSAQQFPDLHSELNLSSLELGDSALYFCASSVRDTLRGELFFGEGSRLTVL.

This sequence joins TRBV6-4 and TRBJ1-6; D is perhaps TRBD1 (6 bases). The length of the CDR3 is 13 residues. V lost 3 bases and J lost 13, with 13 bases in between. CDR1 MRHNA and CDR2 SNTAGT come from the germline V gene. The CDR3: CASSEAPGAPLHF. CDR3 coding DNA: TGTGCCAGCAGTGAAGCCCCAGGGGCTCCCCTCCACTTT.

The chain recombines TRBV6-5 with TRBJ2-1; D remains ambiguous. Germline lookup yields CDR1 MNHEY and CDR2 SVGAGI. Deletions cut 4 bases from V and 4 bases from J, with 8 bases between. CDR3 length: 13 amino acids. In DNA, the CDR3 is TGTGCCAGCAGTTCTACAGAGTACAATGAGCAGTTCTTC. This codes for CASSSTEYNEQFF.

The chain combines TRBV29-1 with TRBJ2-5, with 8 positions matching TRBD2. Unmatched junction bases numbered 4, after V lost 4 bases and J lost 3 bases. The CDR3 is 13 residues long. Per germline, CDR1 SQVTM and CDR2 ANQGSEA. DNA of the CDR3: TGCAGCGTTGGCGGGGGGACCAAAGAGACCCAGTACTTC. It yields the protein CSVGGGTKETQYF.

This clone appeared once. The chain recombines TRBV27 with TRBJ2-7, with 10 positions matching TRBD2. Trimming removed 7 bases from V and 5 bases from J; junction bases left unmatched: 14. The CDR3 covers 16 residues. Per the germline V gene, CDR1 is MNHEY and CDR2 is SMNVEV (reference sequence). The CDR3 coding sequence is TGTGCCAGCACCCCACGGGCCGGACTAGCGGCTAACGAGCAGTACTTC. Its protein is CASTPRAGLAANEQYF.

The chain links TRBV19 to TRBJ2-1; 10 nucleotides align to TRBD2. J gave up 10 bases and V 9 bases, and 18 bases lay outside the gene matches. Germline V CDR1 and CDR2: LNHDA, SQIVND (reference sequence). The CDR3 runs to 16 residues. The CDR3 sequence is CASSGGGSGGAREQFF. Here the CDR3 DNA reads TGTGCCAGCTCAGGGGGCGGGAGCGGGGGGGCGAGGGAGCAGTTCTTC.

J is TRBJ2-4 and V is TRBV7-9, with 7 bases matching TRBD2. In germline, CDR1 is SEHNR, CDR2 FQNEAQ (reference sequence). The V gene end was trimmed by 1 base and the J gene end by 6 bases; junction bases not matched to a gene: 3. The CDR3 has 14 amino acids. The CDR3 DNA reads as TGTGCCAGCAGCTTAGGGGGAGGGAGAAACATTCAGTACTTC. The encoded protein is CASSLGGGRNIQYF.

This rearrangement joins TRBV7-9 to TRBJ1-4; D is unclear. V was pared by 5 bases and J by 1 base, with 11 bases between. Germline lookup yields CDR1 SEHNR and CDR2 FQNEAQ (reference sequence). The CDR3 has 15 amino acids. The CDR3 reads CASSPIFGTNEKLFF. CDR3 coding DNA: TGTGCCAGCAGCCCTATTTTCGGAACTAATGAAAAACTGTTTTTT.

The CDR3 coding sequence is TGCGCCAGCAGTGAATGGGTAGGGGGTCCAGCTTTCTTT. This encodes CASSEWVGGPAFF. The V and J genes are TRBV10-1 and TRBJ1-1; a weak D match, TRBD1 (6 bases). This CDR3 spans 13 amino acids. From germline, CDR1 is WNHNN and CDR2 SYGVQD (reference sequence). The germline V and J ends were trimmed by 3 bases and 10 bases, with 15 bases remaining between them.

In nucleotides, the CDR3 is TGTGCCTGGAGCCTCCCCGTGGGACTACCCCACAATGAGCAGTTCTTC. Protein sequence: CAWSLPVGLPHNEQFF. The chain joins TRBV30 to TRBJ2-1, with 7 bases lining up with TRBD2. The CDR3 contains 16 residues. V shed 3 bases and J 5 bases; nucleotides not matched to a gene: 13. Germline V gene sequence: CDR1 GTSNPN, CDR2 SVGIG (reference sequence).

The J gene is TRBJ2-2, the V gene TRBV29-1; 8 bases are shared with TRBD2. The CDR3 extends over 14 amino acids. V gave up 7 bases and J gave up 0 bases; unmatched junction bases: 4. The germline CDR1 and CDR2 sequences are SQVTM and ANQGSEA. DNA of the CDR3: TGCAGCGCCCAGCGGGGGACGAACACCGGGGAGCTGTTTTTT. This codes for CSAQRGTNTGELFF.

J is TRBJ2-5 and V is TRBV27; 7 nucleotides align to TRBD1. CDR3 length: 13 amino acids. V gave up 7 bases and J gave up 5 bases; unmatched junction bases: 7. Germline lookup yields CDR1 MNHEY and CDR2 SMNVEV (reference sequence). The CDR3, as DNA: TGTGCCAGCAAAAGACAGGGAGATGAGACCCAGTACTTC. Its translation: CASKRQGDETQYF.

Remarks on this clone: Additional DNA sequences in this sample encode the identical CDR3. This CDR3 is CASSVGAGGRETQYF. DNA for the CDR3: TGTGCCAGCAGCGTAGGTGCGGGAGGGCGGGAGACCCAGTACTTC. The chain recombines TRBV9 with TRBJ2-5; 9 bases are shared with TRBD2. This CDR3 contains 15 residues. J gave up 5 bases and V 0 bases, and 5 bases lay outside the gene matches. From germline, CDR1 is SGDLS and CDR2 YYNGEE.

As DNA, the CDR3 is TGTGCCAGCAGCTTACTGGCGGGAGCCACCGGGGAGCTGTTTTTT. This sequence encodes CASSLLAGATGELFF. The rearrangement links TRBV7-3 to TRBJ2-2, with 7 nucleotides matching TRBD2. The CDR3 is made up of 15 amino acids. After removal of 2 bases from V and 4 bases from J, the junction contained 4 bases not matched to a gene. Looked up from germline, CDR1 is SGHTA and CDR2 is FQGTGA.

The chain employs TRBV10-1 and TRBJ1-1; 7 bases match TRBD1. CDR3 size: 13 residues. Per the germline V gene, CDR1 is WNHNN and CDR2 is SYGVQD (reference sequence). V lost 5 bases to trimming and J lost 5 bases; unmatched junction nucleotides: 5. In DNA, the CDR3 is TGCGCCAGCAGTAAAGGGGGCAGGACTGAAGCTTTCTTT. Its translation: CASSKGGRTEAFF.

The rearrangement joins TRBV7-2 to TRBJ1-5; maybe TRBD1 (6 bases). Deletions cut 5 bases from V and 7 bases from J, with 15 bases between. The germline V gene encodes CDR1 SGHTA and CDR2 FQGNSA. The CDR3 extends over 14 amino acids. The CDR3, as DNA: TGTGCCAGCAGCACTGACGTTGGGGGCCAGCCCCAGCATTTT. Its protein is CASSTDVGGQPQHF.

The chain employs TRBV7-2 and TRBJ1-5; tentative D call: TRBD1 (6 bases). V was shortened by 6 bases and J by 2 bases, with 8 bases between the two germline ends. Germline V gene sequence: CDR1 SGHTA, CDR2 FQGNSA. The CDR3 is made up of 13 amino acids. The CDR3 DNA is TGTGCCAGCAGTAGACAGGGCAATCAGCCCCAGCATTTT. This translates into CASSRQGNQPQHF.

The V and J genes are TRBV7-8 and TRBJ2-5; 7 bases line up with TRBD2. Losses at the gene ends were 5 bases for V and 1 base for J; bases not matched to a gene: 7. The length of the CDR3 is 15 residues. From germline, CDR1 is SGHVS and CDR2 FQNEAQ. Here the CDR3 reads CASSDLSGPQETQYF. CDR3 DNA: TGTGCCAGCAGCGACCTTAGCGGGCCCCAAGAGACCCAGTACTTC.